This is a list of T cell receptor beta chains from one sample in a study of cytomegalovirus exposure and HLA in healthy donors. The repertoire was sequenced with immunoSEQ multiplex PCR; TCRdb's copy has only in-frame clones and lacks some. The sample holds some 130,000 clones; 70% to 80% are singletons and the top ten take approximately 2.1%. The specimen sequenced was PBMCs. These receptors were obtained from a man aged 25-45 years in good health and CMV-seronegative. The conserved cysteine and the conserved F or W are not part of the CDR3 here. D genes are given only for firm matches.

ASSLKQNRGRFWYGYT	TRBV27	TRBJ1-2	TRBD1
ASSLVATETQY	TRBV28	TRBJ2-5	.
ASSPPNQPQH	TRBV27	TRBJ1-5	.
ASRLAAGQTQY	TRBV19	TRBJ2-5	.
ASSTRIEGEAF	TRBV28	TRBJ1-1	.
ASSLRGQEKSPLH	TRBV5-1	TRBJ1-6	TRBD1
AGGGLATSTDTQY	TRBV25-1	TRBJ2-3	TRBD2
ASSLNSGSETQY	TRBV7-9	TRBJ2-5	.
ASRGNNEQF	TRBV18	TRBJ2-1	.
ASSLGQAGGFYEQY	TRBV28	TRBJ2-7	TRBD2
ASMKPAGTTINYEQY	TRBV2	TRBJ2-7	.
ASSPWGGEQY	TRBV11-2	TRBJ2-7	TRBD2
ASSPGGGGTSTKQY	TRBV7-2	TRBJ2-7	.
ASSYLTGGSRETQY	TRBV6-5	TRBJ2-5	TRBD1
ATSRGQGRSYSNQPQH	TRBV15	TRBJ1-5	TRBD1
ASSCDRTNEQY	TRBV6-5	TRBJ2-7	.
ASSGRLAGVRSDTQY	TRBV28	TRBJ2-3	TRBD2
ASSARQGTEAF	TRBV19	TRBJ1-1	TRBD1
ASSYQGGENIQY	TRBV5-1	TRBJ2-4	.
ASSPDRGGSYNEQF	TRBV28	TRBJ2-1	TRBD1
ASSPTGGQETQY	TRBV11-3	TRBJ2-5	TRBD1
ASSQGGLGNEQY	TRBV5-1	.	TRBD2
ASGSAGGSYNEQF	TRBV25-1	TRBJ2-1	TRBD2
ASSLNPVAYGYT	TRBV5-1	TRBJ1-2	.
ASISRVLGSYNEQF	TRBV13	TRBJ2-1	.
ASSTGQGGFTEAF	TRBV5-4	TRBJ1-1	TRBD1
ASSIGQVASGKYEQY	TRBV19	TRBJ2-7	TRBD2
ASRTGLWETQY	TRBV2	TRBJ2-5	.
ARSLEFLADSTDTQY	TRBV7-5	TRBJ2-3	.
ASGTLRQGISYEQY	TRBV27	TRBJ2-7	TRBD1
ASSLRQGPSYEQY	TRBV7-9	TRBJ2-7	.
ASSSGQPPYEQY	TRBV5-8	TRBJ2-7	TRBD1
AWSQGQGGRDTQY	TRBV30	TRBJ2-3	TRBD1
ASSYDRFYTIY	TRBV6-5	TRBJ1-3	.
ASSSFNYEQY	TRBV27	TRBJ2-7	.